This T cell receptor (beta chain) was captured in a study of blood T cell repertoires in COVID-19. Study as a whole: The samples span acute and convalescent COVID-19 from the United States, Italy and Spain. PBMCs, B-cell-depleted T cells, or T cells were the source of the cDNA or gDNA that made up the material.

Original processing methods: Amplified reference gene primers provided the basis for estimating nucleated cell counts. The protocol was immunoSEQ multiplex PCR, while the TCRdb copy is restricted to in-frame clones and leaves out a portion. V, J and clone size are taken as reported in that table, and D and trimming were inferred from the DNA itself. The sample includes some 270,000 clones, roughly 86% seen only once; the top ten take around 1.7%. The length of the CDR3 is 18 residues. The germline gives CDR1 MDHEN, CDR2 SYDVKM. V gave up 5 bases and J gave up 2 bases; unmatched junction bases: 16. V is TRBV28 and J is TRBJ2-7, with TRBD1 matching over 9 bases. The sequence was collected from a woman aged 55 to 70 who had recovered from COVID-19. The sample taken for sequencing was peripheral blood. CDR3 in DNA: TGTGCCAGCAGTCGAAGGGACAGGGTAACTTGGAGCCCCTACGAGCAGTACTTC. It translates to CASSRRDRVTWSPYEQYF.